The 8 T cell receptor beta chains below all came from one sample that was sequenced in a study of cytomegalovirus exposure and HLA in healthy donors. Researchers ran the PCR with 60 Vbeta and 13 Jbeta primers. Repertoires were generated with immunoSEQ multiplex PCR, while TCRdb's copy carries only in-frame clones and drops some. The table lists a few hundred thousand clones, approximately 70% of them singletons, with over 2% in the top ten. Sequencing used PBMCs. These receptors all stem from a female donor in good health and CMV-seronegative.

The chain recombines TRBV5-6 with TRBJ1-5; possibly TRBD1 for D (6 bases). CDR1 and CDR2 (germline): SGHDT, YYEEEE. With 0 bases removed from V and 1 base from J, the gap between germline ends came to 8 bases. This CDR3 comprises 15 residues. The CDR3 protein is CASSLGGQSNQPQHF. CDR3 DNA: TGTGCCAGCAGCTTGGGGGGGCAGAGCAATCAGCCCCAGCATTTT.

The gene calls are TRBV6-5 and TRBJ1-2, with 8 bases identical to TRBD1. CDR1 and CDR2 from the germline V gene are MNHEY and SVGAGI. This CDR3 is 13 amino acids long. Germline trimming cut 5 bases from V and 8 bases from J; bases unmatched to any gene: 7. The CDR3 DNA is TGTGCCAGCAGTAGGACAGGGAGAGACGGCTACACCTTC. The encoded protein is CASSRTGRDGYTF.

This clone showed up just once. The CDR3 loop is CASSTDRDNEKLFF. The CDR3 region has the DNA TGTGCCAGTAGTACTGACAGGGATAATGAAAAACTGTTTTTT. The V and J genes are TRBV19 and TRBJ1-4, with 7 bases lining up with TRBD1. CDR3 size: 14 residues. The V and J ends lost 4 bases and 4 bases, in that order; junction bases with no gene match: 3. Germline values: CDR1 LNHDA, CDR2 SQIVND (reference sequence).

The genes are TRBV7-8 and TRBJ1-2; D might be TRBD1 (5 bases). In germline, CDR1 is SGHVS, CDR2 FQNEAQ. The CDR3 runs 14 residues. Trimming left V 5 bases short and J 4 bases short, with 14 bases between. The CDR3 is CASSRGWQSYGYTF. CDR3 coding DNA: TGTGCCAGCAGCCGGGGGTGGCAGAGCTATGGCTACACCTTC.

The chain recombines TRBV10-3 with TRBJ2-1; TRBD2 aligns across 9 bases. J was trimmed by 8 bases and V by 7 bases; bases with no gene match: 9. Germline CDR1 and CDR2: ENHRY and SYGVKD. The CDR3 is made up of 14 amino acids. The CDR3 loop is CAITETSGLDEQFF. CDR3 bases: TGTGCCATCACGGAGACTAGCGGTCTAGATGAGCAGTTCTTC.

CDR3 DNA: TGTGCCAGCTCCCCCTACAGTGCTCACACCGGGGAGCTGTTTTTT. As protein: CASSPYSAHTGELFF. This sequence joins TRBV18 and TRBJ2-2; D not certain. Germline assignment: CDR1 KGHSH and CDR2 LQKENI. The CDR3 is made up of 15 amino acids. Trimming shortened V by 6 bases and J by 3 bases, and 14 bases separated the two germline ends.

In its sample, this clone was seen once. As DNA, the CDR3 is TGTGCCAGCTCACCGCTTCAGGACACTGATAATTCACCCCTCCACTTT. It yields the protein CASSPLQDTDNSPLHF. The rearrangement uses TRBV18 and TRBJ1-6, with a tentative D call TRBD1 (5 bases). This CDR3 has 16 amino acids. The ends were cut back, 3 bases at V and 5 bases at J, with 14 bases in the middle. The germline V gene encodes CDR1 KGHSH and CDR2 LQKENI.

This chain uses TRBV6-5 with TRBJ1-2, with D unresolved. The V end lost 2 bases, the J end lost 0 bases, and 10 bases lay between the germline ends. Germline V lookup: CDR1 MNHEY, CDR2 SVGAGI. This CDR3 has 15 residues. As DNA, the CDR3 is TGTGCCAGCAGTTACGCGAGGATAGCTAACTATGGCTACACCTTC. Translated, it gives CASSYARIANYGYTF.